Listed below are T cell receptor beta chains from one sample, sequenced in a study of technical replicates of blood from several donors. The data were produced by immunoSEQ multiplex PCR, yet TCRdb's version contains in-frame clones alone and is incomplete. The sample lists tens of thousands of clones; about nine tenths were seen once. Sample: T cells isolated from PBMCs. These receptors were taken from a human donor in good health. Some clones in this sample may be carry-over from other donors' samples. Both conserved end residues are part of each CDR3. D genes are given only for firm matches. Size tells how often a clone was seen (once, few, many) or the class of an expanded clone, and some rows leave it out.

D: NA
V: TRBV5-1
J: TRBJ2-7
size: NA
CDR3: CASSLEAGQSYEQYF
DNA: TGCGCCAGCAGCTTGGAAGCAGGGCAGTCCTACGAGCAGTACTTC

D: NA
V: TRBV10-3
J: TRBJ1-3
size: NA
CDR3: CAISESGARYSGNTIYF
DNA: TGTGCCATCAGTGAGTCGGGGGCCCGATACTCTGGAAACACCATATATTTT

D: NA
V: TRBV19
J: TRBJ1-3
size: NA
CDR3: CASSILWAAQGISGNTIYF
DNA: TGTGCCAGTAGTATCTTATGGGCAGCCCAGGGGATCTCTGGAAACACCATATATTTT

D: NA
V: TRBV29-1
J: TRBJ2-7
size: NA
CDR3: CSVAGHQTYEQYF
DNA: TGCAGCGTTGCCGGACACCAAACCTACGAGCAGTACTTC

D: NA
V: TRBV30
J: TRBJ1-5
size: NA
CDR3: CAWSSVTRNQPQHF
DNA: TGTGCCTGGAGTTCGGTAACCCGCAATCAGCCCCAGCATTTT

D: TRBD2
V: TRBV4-2
J: TRBJ2-3
size: once
CDR3: CASSLGLASGDTQYF
DNA: TGTGCCAGCAGCCTGGGACTAGCCTCAGGAGATACGCAGTATTTT

D: NA
V: TRBV7-9
J: TRBJ2-5
size: NA
CDR3: CASSLFDRQETQYF
DNA: TGTGCCAGCAGCTTATTTGACAGACAAGAGACCCAGTACTTC

D: NA
V: TRBV2
J: TRBJ2-3
size: NA
CDR3: CASIERDTDTQYF
DNA: TGTGCCAGCATCGAGAGAGATACAGATACGCAGTATTTT

D: NA
V: TRBV6-1
J: TRBJ2-2
size: NA
CDR3: CASRVMAANTGELFF
DNA: TGTGCCAGCAGGGTTATGGCGGCGAACACCGGGGAGCTGTTTTTT

D: NA
V: TRBV13
J: TRBJ1-1
size: NA
CDR3: CAGRGWDGNTEAFF
DNA: TGTGCCGGCCGGGGGTGGGACGGAAACACTGAAGCTTTCTTT

D: NA
V: TRBV30
J: TRBJ1-1
size: NA
CDR3: CAWSTGWTEAFF
DNA: TGTGCCTGGAGTACGGGGTGGACTGAAGCTTTCTTT

D: TRBD2
V: TRBV27
J: TRBJ2-5
size: NA
CDR3: CASSLLAGGRQETQYF
DNA: TGTGCCAGCAGTTTACTAGCGGGAGGCCGTCAAGAGACCCAGTACTTC

D: NA
V: TRBV5-4
J: TRBJ2-3
size: NA
CDR3: CASSLGLAGSTDTQYF
DNA: TGTGCCAGCAGCTTGGGCCTAGCCGGAAGCACAGATACGCAGTATTTT

D: NA
V: TRBV9
J: TRBJ2-1
size: NA
CDR3: CASSVDKDSAYNEQFF
DNA: TGTGCCAGCAGCGTAGACAAGGACTCCGCCTACAATGAGCAGTTCTTC

D: TRBD1
V: TRBV9
J: TRBJ2-7
size: NA
CDR3: CASSVAGDRAYEQYF
DNA: TGTGCCAGCAGCGTAGCCGGGGACAGAGCCTACGAGCAGTACTTC

D: NA
V: TRBV5-4
J: TRBJ2-3
size: NA
CDR3: CASSLDRRVTDTQYF
DNA: TGTGCCAGCAGCTTGGATCGGAGGGTCACAGATACGCAGTATTTT

D: TRBD1
V: TRBV29-1
J: TRBJ2-5
size: NA
CDR3: CSVTHGTEETQYF
DNA: TGCAGCGTCACGCATGGGACAGAAGAGACCCAGTACTTC

D: TRBD1
V: TRBV6-5
J: TRBJ1-6
size: NA
CDR3: CASSSLRQGVSPLHF
DNA: TGTGCCAGCAGTTCCCTTCGACAGGGGGTCTCACCCCTCCACTTT

D: TRBD2
V: TRBV4-1
J: TRBJ2-3
size: NA
CDR3: CASSQETTSGGGSDTQYF
DNA: TGCGCCAGCAGCCAAGAAACGACTAGCGGGGGGGGATCAGATACGCAGTATTTT

D: NA
V: TRBV5-1
J: TRBJ2-2
size: once
CDR3: CASSREPGGNTGELFF
DNA: TGCGCCAGCAGCCGGGAACCCGGGGGGAACACCGGGGAGCTGTTTTTT

D: TRBD2
V: TRBV5-6
J: TRBJ2-3
size: once
CDR3: CASSPLAGLTDTQYF
DNA: TGTGCCAGCAGCCCTCTAGCGGGGCTCACAGATACGCAGTATTTT

D: NA
V: TRBV4-1
J: TRBJ2-5
size: NA
CDR3: CASSQRFFGHHLETQYF
DNA: TGCGCCAGCAGCCAGCGGTTTTTCGGCCACCACCTTGAGACCCAGTACTTC

D: TRBD1
V: TRBV28
J: TRBJ1-2
size: NA
CDR3: CASILRLGTGGKGYTF
DNA: TGTGCCAGCATCTTAAGACTAGGGACAGGGGGTAAAGGCTACACCTTC

D: TRBD1
V: TRBV10-3
J: TRBJ2-3
size: NA
CDR3: CAILGQGADTQYF
DNA: TGTGCCATCCTGGGACAGGGGGCAGATACGCAGTATTTT

D: TRBD2
V: TRBV5-1
J: TRBJ2-2
size: NA
CDR3: CASSLLSGLAGGYTGELFF
DNA: TGCGCCAGCAGCTTGCTGTCGGGACTAGCGGGAGGGTACACCGGGGAGCTGTTTTTT

D: TRBD2
V: TRBV15
J: TRBJ2-7
size: NA
CDR3: CATSRGSLAVGYEQYF
DNA: TGTGCCACCAGCAGAGGATCCCTAGCGGTCGGCTACGAGCAGTACTTC